This is a list of T cell receptor beta chains from one sample in a study of OX40 agonist ivuxolimab in advanced cancers. Using immunoSEQ multiplex PCR, the repertoire was profiled, and TCRdb retains in-frame clones only, with some absent. The table has tens of thousands of clones, around 93% seen once; the top ten hold 0.85% to 1.2%. The material was CD4+ or CD8+ T cells sorted from blood, obtained in a trial of the OX40 agonist ivuxolimab. Every receptor here comes from an adult with an advanced solid tumor such as melanoma, head and neck, liver or kidney cancer. CDR3s include the opening cysteine and the closing phenylalanine or tryptophan. The order of the fields is J gene, V gene, clone size, D gene, CDR3 protein, CDR3 DNA. A D gene is named only where the DNA matches it firmly. The listing skips clone size in some rows; elsewhere it reads once, few, many or a size class.

J: TRBJ2-3
V: TRBV10-2
size: -
D: -
CDR3: CASSVIVSTYTSTDTQYF
DNA: TGCGCCAGCAGTGTAATTGTATCAACCTATACTAGCACAGATACGCAGTATTTT

J: TRBJ2-5
V: TRBV7-2
size: -
D: TRBD2
CDR3: CASSFGGGETQYF
DNA: TGTGCCAGCAGCTTCGGGGGGGGTGAGACCCAGTACTTC

J: TRBJ2-5
V: TRBV6-1
size: -
D: -
CDR3: CASSALGSGETQYF
DNA: TGTGCCAGCAGTGCCCTGGGGTCTGGAGAGACCCAGTACTTC

J: TRBJ2-3
V: TRBV5-4
size: -
D: -
CDR3: CASSTGLALLDTQYF
DNA: TGTGCCAGCAGCACGGGGCTAGCGTTGTTAGATACGCAGTATTTT

J: TRBJ2-7
V: TRBV18
size: once
D: TRBD1
CDR3: CASGTGQASSYEQYF
DNA: TGTGCCAGCGGGACGGGACAGGCTAGCTCCTACGAGCAGTACTTC

J: TRBJ1-2
V: TRBV4-1
size: -
D: TRBD1
CDR3: CASSQGPWTGGAGYTF
DNA: TGCGCCAGCAGCCAAGGTCCCTGGACAGGGGGCGCTGGCTACACCTTC

J: TRBJ2-6
V: TRBV19
size: -
D: -
CDR3: CASNQASSGANVLTF
DNA: TGTGCCAGTAATCAGGCTTCCTCTGGGGCCAACGTCCTGACTTTC

J: TRBJ2-5
V: TRBV2
size: -
D: -
CDR3: CASSEDLPAQETQYF
DNA: TGTGCCAGCAGTGAAGATCTACCAGCCCAAGAGACCCAGTACTTC

J: TRBJ1-5
V: TRBV5-3
size: -
D: -
CDR3: CARSFPGGNQPQHF
DNA: TGTGCCAGAAGCTTTCCTGGGGGCAATCAGCCCCAGCATTTT

J: TRBJ1-1
V: TRBV10-1
size: -
D: -
CDR3: CASSAQLNTEAFF
DNA: TGCGCCAGCAGTGCACAATTGAACACTGAAGCTTTCTTT

J: TRBJ1-4
V: TRBV9
size: -
D: -
CDR3: CASSVDSPMANEKLFF
DNA: TGTGCCAGCAGCGTAGATTCTCCCATGGCTAATGAAAAACTGTTTTTT

J: TRBJ2-3
V: TRBV29-1
size: once
D: -
CDR3: CSVGKGHTDTQYF
DNA: TGCAGCGTTGGGAAGGGGCACACAGATACGCAGTATTTT

J: TRBJ1-5
V: TRBV6-5
size: -
D: -
CDR3: CASSRGRDQPQHF
DNA: TGTGCCAGCAGCCGAGGGAGAGATCAGCCCCAGCATTTT

J: TRBJ2-3
V: TRBV6-5
size: -
D: TRBD1
CDR3: CASSRGYTDTQYF
DNA: TGTGCCAGCAGCAGGGGGTATACAGATACGCAGTATTTT

J: TRBJ2-7
V: TRBV7-2
size: -
D: -
CDR3: CASSFALPRGEQYF
DNA: TGTGCCAGCAGCTTCGCCCTCCCTAGGGGCGAGCAGTACTTC

J: TRBJ2-3
V: TRBV5-1
size: -
D: -
CDR3: CASSPGSSGTDTQYF
DNA: TGCGCCAGCAGCCCAGGATCCTCAGGCACAGATACGCAGTATTTT

J: TRBJ2-1
V: TRBV5-4
size: -
D: TRBD2
CDR3: CASSSQLAGGRHEQFF
DNA: TGTGCCAGCAGCTCTCAACTAGCGGGAGGCAGGCATGAGCAGTTCTTC